The 32 T cell receptor beta chains below come from one sample, sequenced in a study of cytotoxic CD8 clonotypes in ibrutinib-treated CLL. Sequenced by immunoSEQ multiplex PCR; TCRdb stores in-frame clones only, minus some. The table includes almost 85,000 clones, around 84% detected once. The sample consisted of PBMCs, taken before ibrutinib treatment. These receptors all stem from a human donor with chronic lymphocytic leukemia.

This chain joins TRBV5-4 and TRBJ2-7; a weak D match, TRBD2 (6 bases). V was cut by 2 bases and J by 2 bases, with 11 bases left in between. The CDR3 spans 14 residues. Germline CDR1 SGHNT, CDR2 YYREEE (reference sequence). This CDR3 reads CASSFTGATYEQYF. The CDR3 DNA follows: TGTGCCAGCAGCTTCACGGGAGCGACCTACGAGCAGTACTTC.

The rearrangement uses TRBV28 and TRBJ2-7; D is perhaps TRBD2 (5 bases). The V gene's germline CDR1 is MDHEN and CDR2 SYDVKM. This CDR3 is built from 14 residues. Trimming took off 8 bases at V and 6 bases at J, with 20 bases between the two ends. Written as DNA, the CDR3 is TGTGCCAGCTGGACCGGCGGCGGGTCGGGCGAGCAGTACTTC. Translated: CASWTGGGSGEQYF.

V gene TRBV19 combines with J gene TRBJ1-5; TRBD1 might be the D (5 bases). The germline V gene has CDR1 LNHDA and CDR2 SQIVND (reference sequence). This CDR3 region has 15 residues. Trimming left V 6 bases short and J 3 bases short, with 15 bases between. The CDR3 reads CASSILRGFNQPQHF. CDR3 bases: TGTGCCAGTAGCATCCTGAGGGGTTTCAATCAGCCCCAGCATTTT.

About this clone itself: Germline is not matched at one junction end, which may reflect a read error. The DNA for the CDR3 is TGTGCCAGCAGCTTAAGGGGGGAGTCCTCCTTC. It translates to CASSLRGESSF. This chain links TRBV11-3 with TRBJ2-7, with D perhaps matching TRBD1 or TRBD2 (6 bases each). Germline V gene lookup returns CDR1 SGHNT and CDR2 YENEEA. CDR3 length: 11 residues.

The chain couples TRBV6-5 to TRBJ1-2; weak D call: TRBD1 (6 bases). Germline V gene sequence: CDR1 MNHEY, CDR2 SVGAGI. This CDR3 has 13 residues. Trimming left V 6 bases short and J 6 bases short, with 14 bases between. The CDR3 DNA reads TGTGCCAGCAGAGGACAGATATTACATGGCTACACCTTC. It specifies CASRGQILHGYTF.

The chain is built from TRBV2 and TRBJ2-6; TRBD1 matches 7 bases. There are 17 residues in the CDR3. The germline V gene encodes CDR1 SNHLY and CDR2 FYNNEI. V gave up 5 bases and J gave up 3 bases; unmatched junction bases: 10. The CDR3 is CASSPTGLLVGANVLTF. In nucleotides, the CDR3 is TGTGCCAGCAGTCCGACAGGGTTGCTCGTTGGGGCCAACGTCCTGACTTTC.

This rearrangement joins TRBV19 to TRBJ1-5, with TRBD1 matching 9 bases. J was trimmed by 3 bases and V by 6 bases; bases with no gene match: 6. This CDR3 is built from 15 residues. The germline V gene has CDR1 LNHDA and CDR2 SQIVND (reference sequence). The CDR3 loop is CASSWGTGNNQPQHF. The CDR3 nucleotides read TGTGCCAGTAGCTGGGGGACAGGGAACAATCAGCCCCAGCATTTT.

V gene TRBV27 combines with J gene TRBJ1-5; no clear D. The CDR3 is made up of 15 amino acids. Looked up from germline, CDR1 is MNHEY and CDR2 is SMNVEV (reference sequence). Trimming took off 0 bases at V and 4 bases at J, with 10 bases between the two ends. The CDR3 here is CASSLSYLMNQPQHF. The CDR3 nucleotides are TGTGCCAGCAGTTTATCTTACCTGATGAATCAGCCCCAGCATTTT.

The chain carries TRBV5-1 and TRBJ2-6, with 9 bases aligning to TRBD1. The CDR3 spans 18 residues. V was clipped by 0 bases and J by 1 base; unmatched bases: 5. CDR1 and CDR2 from the germline V gene are SGHRS and YFSETQ. The CDR3 is CASSLDRGLNSGANVLTF. The CDR3 bases are TGCGCCAGCAGCTTGGACAGGGGGCTTAATTCTGGGGCCAACGTCCTGACTTTC.

V gene TRBV27 combines with J gene TRBJ1-1, with D possibly TRBD1 on 5 matching bases. Trimming took 3 bases from V and 4 from J, leaving 15 bases between them. Germline CDR1 and CDR2: MNHEY and SMNVEV (reference sequence). This CDR3 is built from 15 residues. The CDR3 is CASSLGRARGTEAFF. CDR3 nucleotide sequence: TGTGCCAGCAGTTTGGGCAGGGCTAGGGGCACTGAAGCTTTCTTT.

This chain uses TRBV4-1 with TRBJ2-7; 9 bases are shared with TRBD1. The CDR3 sequence is 13 residues long. Germline CDR1 and CDR2: MGHRA and YSYEKL. V lost 0 bases and J lost 11; bases outside the gene matches: 5. CDR3 residues: CASSQDPDRGEYF. The CDR3 DNA sequence: TGCGCCAGCAGCCAAGATCCGGACAGGGGCGAGTACTTC.

This chain links TRBV19 with TRBJ2-1; 9 bases fit TRBD2. Trimming removed 6 bases from V and 14 bases from J; junction bases left unmatched: 17. Germline loops: CDR1 LNHDA, CDR2 SQIVND (reference sequence). This CDR3 has 15 residues. CDR3 coding DNA: TGTGCCAGTAGACCTAAGCGGGGGGCTCCCGACGTGGAGTTCTTC. This encodes CASRPKRGAPDVEFF. Complete variable domain (other parts from reference TRBV19 and TRBJ2-1): DGGITQSPKYLFRKEGQNVTLSCEQNLNHDAMYWYRQDPGQGLRLIYYSQIVNDFQKGDIAEGYSVSREKKESFPLTVTSAQKNPTAFYLCASRPKRGAPDVEFFGPGTRLTVL.

The rearrangement links TRBV27 to TRBJ2-7; unclear D gene. Trimming shortened V by 7 bases and J by 1 base, and 17 bases separated the two germline ends. Looked up from germline, CDR1 is MNHEY and CDR2 is SMNVEV (reference sequence). CDR3 length equals 15 residues. The CDR3 protein is CASTPATGLSYEQYF. Here the CDR3 DNA reads TGTGCCAGCACCCCTGCCACGGGCCTATCCTACGAGCAGTACTTC.

This clone was counted many times. The chain has TRBV4-3 and TRBJ1-2; D is undetermined. V was pared by 0 bases and J by 1 base, with 6 bases between. The CDR3 runs to 14 residues. Germline V CDR1 and CDR2: LGHNA, YSLEER. The CDR3 sequence: CASSQDSFNYGYTF. The CDR3 bases are TGCGCCAGCAGCCAAGATTCCTTTAACTATGGCTACACCTTC.

This chain links TRBV6-6 with TRBJ2-2; D is ambiguous. Germline lookup yields CDR1 MNHNY and CDR2 SVGAGI (reference sequence). The V end was cut by 4 bases, the J end by 0 bases, with 12 bases between. The CDR3 is 16 residues long. The CDR3 sequence is CASSSAGRSNTGELFF. In DNA form, the CDR3 reads TGTGCCAGCAGTTCCGCCGGGCGATCGAACACCGGGGAGCTGTTTTTT.

The chain links TRBV5-1 to TRBJ1-4, with no clear D. The CDR3 sequence is 17 residues long. Germline V gene lookup returns CDR1 SGHRS and CDR2 YFSETQ. V gave up 0 bases and J gave up 0 bases, with 12 bases separating them. This CDR3 is CASSLGPPGATNEKLFF. The CDR3 nucleotides are TGCGCCAGCAGCTTGGGACCTCCGGGTGCAACTAATGAAAAACTGTTTTTT.

The DNA of the CDR3 is TGCGCCAGCAGCCAGGGGGACGGGCACTACGAGCAGTACTTC. Its translation is CASSQGDGHYEQYF. The V and J genes are TRBV4-1 and TRBJ2-7; D tentatively reads TRBD1 or TRBD2 (5 bases each). The germline V gene encodes CDR1 MGHRA and CDR2 YSYEKL. V lost 3 bases to trimming and J lost 3 bases, with 12 bases between them. The CDR3 has 14 amino acids.

This sequence joins TRBV6-5 and TRBJ2-7; 11 nucleotides match TRBD2. The V and J ends lost 6 bases and 2 bases, in that order; junction bases with no gene match: 0. From germline, CDR1 is MNHEY and CDR2 SVGAGI. This CDR3 has 13 residues. CDR3 nucleotides: TGTGCCAGCAGGACTAGCGGGGCCTACGAGCAGTACTTC. It is translated as CASRTSGAYEQYF.

Only one count was recorded for this clone. The chain combines TRBV9 with TRBJ1-1; D gene ambiguous. V was trimmed by 0 bases and J by 3 bases, leaving 3 bases between them. The CDR3 spans 12 residues. Germline values: CDR1 SGDLS, CDR2 YYNGEE. The CDR3 sequence: CASSVGYTEAFF. The CDR3 DNA follows: TGTGCCAGCAGCGTAGGATACACTGAAGCTTTCTTT.

The chain recombines TRBV18 with TRBJ1-1; D is possibly TRBD1 (5 bases). This CDR3 contains 14 residues. CDR1 and CDR2 from the germline V gene are KGHSH and LQKENI. With 6 bases removed from V and 3 bases from J, the gap between germline ends came to 14 bases. CDR3 sequence reads: CASSWGREDTEAFF. CDR3 coding DNA: TGTGCCAGCTCTTGGGGACGCGAGGACACTGAAGCTTTCTTT.

This clone was recorded once. The chain is built from TRBV27 and TRBJ1-1, with D hard to call. This CDR3 comprises 11 residues. The V gene lost 6 bases and the J gene lost 7 bases, with 9 bases spanning the gap. Germline assignment: CDR1 MNHEY and CDR2 SMNVEV (reference sequence). The CDR3 sequence is CASRDVGEAFF. Written as DNA, the CDR3 is TGTGCCAGCAGGGACGTAGGTGAAGCTTTCTTT.

The gene calls are TRBV7-9 and TRBJ2-6; no definite D call. V dropped 2 bases and J dropped 0 bases, with 14 bases sitting between them. Germline CDR1 and CDR2: SEHNR and FQNEAQ (reference sequence). The CDR3 loop spans 18 amino acids. CDR3 coding DNA: TGTGCCAGCAGCTTAATGCCGGGTCGGATCTCTGGGGCCAACGTCCTGACTTTC. Amino acids: CASSLMPGRISGANVLTF. Full variable domain (rest looked up from reference TRBV7-9 and TRBJ2-6): DTGVSQNPRHKITKRGQNVTFRCDPISEHNRLYWYRQTLGQGPEFLTYFQNEAQLEKSRLLSDRFSAERPKGSFSTLEIQRTEQGDSAMYLCASSLMPGRISGANVLTFGAGSRLTVL.

In this sample, this clone turned up once. V is TRBV28 and J is TRBJ2-7; D is tentatively TRBD1 or TRBD2 (5 bases each). The CDR3 is made up of 16 amino acids. The germline V gene encodes CDR1 MDHEN and CDR2 SYDVKM. V was shortened by 6 bases and J by 0 bases, with 18 bases between the two germline ends. CDR3 region: CASRGTRRGSSYEQYF. In DNA, the CDR3 is TGTGCCAGCAGGGGGACCCGTCGCGGGTCCTCCTACGAGCAGTACTTC.

This clone was detected only once. The rearrangement links TRBV5-4 to TRBJ1-1; no definite D call. There are 14 residues in the CDR3. Germline CDR1 SGHNT, CDR2 YYREEE (reference sequence). The V end lost 0 bases, the J end lost 1 base, and 7 bases lay between the germline ends. CDR3 coding DNA: TGTGCCAGCAGCTTGGGGGTCGGGAACACTGAAGCTTTCTTT. Its protein product is CASSLGVGNTEAFF.

The chain carries TRBV4-1 and TRBJ2-3; 12 bases fit TRBD2. The CDR3 has 17 amino acids. Germline values: CDR1 MGHRA, CDR2 YSYEKL. Trimming took 0 bases from V and 4 from J; bases not matched to a gene: 5. The CDR3 protein is CASSQDRLAGAPDTQYF. The CDR3 DNA follows: TGCGCCAGCAGCCAAGATAGACTAGCGGGAGCTCCAGATACGCAGTATTTT.

J is TRBJ2-4 and V is TRBV5-6; perhaps TRBD2 as D (5 bases). Germline V gene sequence: CDR1 SGHDT, CDR2 YYEEEE. The CDR3 spans 16 residues. Trimming pared 4 bases from V and 0 bases from J, leaving 14 bases between. The CDR3 DNA reads TGTGCCAGCAGCCCGGTTGCGGGCCTAGCCAAAAACATTCAGTACTTC. Protein sequence: CASSPVAGLAKNIQYF.

The V and J genes are TRBV5-1 and TRBJ2-7, with TRBD2 identical over 10 bases. The CDR3 loop spans 15 amino acids. CDR1 SGHRS and CDR2 YFSETQ come from the germline V gene. Trimming cost V 0 bases and J 3 bases; bases outside gene matches: 3. This chain's CDR3 is CASSLGLAGDYEQYF. DNA of the CDR3: TGCGCCAGCAGCTTGGGGCTAGCGGGAGACTACGAGCAGTACTTC.

The rearrangement links TRBV19 to TRBJ2-7; TRBD1 matches 9 bases. Trimming removed 1 base from V and 7 bases from J; junction bases left unmatched: 8. The CDR3 consists of 15 residues. The germline V gene has CDR1 LNHDA and CDR2 SQIVND (reference sequence). The CDR3 is CASSIGDRDVGEQYF. CDR3 DNA sequence: TGTGCCAGTAGTATAGGGGACAGGGACGTAGGGGAGCAGTACTTC.

Here the CDR3 reads CASSPGPYMNTEAFF. DNA of the CDR3: TGTGCCAGCAGCCCCGGGCCATACATGAACACTGAAGCTTTCTTT. The chain uses TRBV7-3 and TRBJ1-1; no clear D. CDR3 length: 15 residues. The germline gives CDR1 SGHTA, CDR2 FQGTGA. Trimming cost V 5 bases and J 0 bases, with 13 bases left between them.

J is TRBJ2-2 and V is TRBV7-6, with D tentatively TRBD1 or TRBD2 (5 bases each). V was trimmed by 5 bases and J by 5 bases, leaving 15 bases between them. CDR1 and CDR2 (germline): SGHVS, FNYEAQ. The CDR3 extends over 15 amino acids. CDR3 DNA: TGTGCCAGCAGCCCGGGGCCCGGGCGGACCGGGGAGCTGTTTTTT. Its protein is CASSPGPGRTGELFF.

V usage is TRBV28 and J usage is TRBJ1-5; 8 bases are shared with TRBD1. Germline lookup yields CDR1 MDHEN and CDR2 SYDVKM. V shed 5 bases, J shed 1 base, and the junction held 4 bases outside the gene matches. This CDR3 is built from 15 residues. CDR3 DNA sequence: TGTGCCAGCAGTAAGCAGGGGGCGAGCAATCAGCCCCAGCATTTT. Translating it yields CASSKQGASNQPQHF.

V gene TRBV9 combines with J gene TRBJ1-4; 10 bases line up with TRBD1. Germline assignment: CDR1 SGDLS and CDR2 YYNGEE. The V gene end was trimmed by 2 bases and the J gene end by 8 bases; junction bases not matched to a gene: 3. This CDR3 has 14 residues. For the CDR3, the DNA is TGTGCCAGCAGCGTTACGGGACAGGGGGAAAAACTGTTTTTT. It specifies CASSVTGQGEKLFF. The full variable domain, rest sourced from reference TRBV9 and TRBJ1-4, is DSGVTQTPKHLITATGQRVTLRCSPRSGDLSVYWYQQSLDQGLQFLIQYYNGEERAKGNILERFSAQQFPDLHSELNLSSLELGDSALYFCASSVTGQGEKLFFGSGTQLSVL.